Listed here are 3 T cell receptor beta chains from one sample, sequenced in a study of blood T cell repertoires in COVID-19. Sequencing used immunoSEQ multiplex PCR; TCRdb keeps in-frame clones, though not all of them. The top ten clones hold approximately 1.4% of a sample with fewer than 200,000 clones, approximately 88% of them seen once. The sample consisted of peripheral blood. Receptor source: a woman aged 50 to 65 with acute or convalescent COVID-19.

The chain couples TRBV9 to TRBJ1-1; no clear D gene. Germline values: CDR1 SGDLS, CDR2 YYNGEE. The CDR3 spans 12 residues. V lost 2 bases and J lost 3, with 5 bases in between. CDR3 protein: CASSVEDTEAFF. DNA for the CDR3: TGTGCCAGCAGCGTGGAGGACACTGAAGCTTTCTTT.

This sequence joins TRBV6-5 and TRBJ1-1; D remains unclear. The V gene's germline CDR1 is MNHEY and CDR2 SVGAGI. The CDR3 has 13 residues. Trimming shortened V by 8 bases and J by 0 bases, and 10 bases separated the two germline ends. The CDR3 coding sequence is TGTGCCAGCGGAAAGGGAGTGAACACTGAAGCTTTCTTT. Residues: CASGKGVNTEAFF.

This CDR3 reads CASSSRGEETQYF. Written as DNA, the CDR3 is TGTGCCAGCAGTTCCAGGGGCGAAGAGACCCAGTACTTC. The chain recombines TRBV5-5 with TRBJ2-5; the D gene is possibly TRBD1 (6 bases). Germline V gene sequence: CDR1 SGHKS, CDR2 YYEKEE (reference sequence). V lost 5 bases, J lost 3 bases, and 11 bases lay in between. This CDR3 has 13 residues.